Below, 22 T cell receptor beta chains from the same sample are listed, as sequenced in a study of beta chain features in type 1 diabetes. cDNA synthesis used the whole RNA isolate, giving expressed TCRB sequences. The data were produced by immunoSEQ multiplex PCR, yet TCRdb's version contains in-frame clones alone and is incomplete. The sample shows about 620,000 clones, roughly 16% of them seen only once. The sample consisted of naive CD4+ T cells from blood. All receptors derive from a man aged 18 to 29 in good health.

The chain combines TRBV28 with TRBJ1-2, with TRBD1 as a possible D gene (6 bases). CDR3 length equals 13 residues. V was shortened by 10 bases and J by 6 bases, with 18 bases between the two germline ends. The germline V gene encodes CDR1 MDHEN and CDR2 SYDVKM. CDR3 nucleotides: TGTGCCACCGGACACAGGGAAAGGGATGGCTACACCTTC. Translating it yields CATGHRERDGYTF.

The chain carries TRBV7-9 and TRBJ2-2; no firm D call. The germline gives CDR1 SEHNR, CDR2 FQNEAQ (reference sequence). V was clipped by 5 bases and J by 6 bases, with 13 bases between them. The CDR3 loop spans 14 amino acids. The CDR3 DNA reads TGTGCCAGCAGCAAGGACGCCAATGCCGGGGAGCTGTTTTTT. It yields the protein CASSKDANAGELFF. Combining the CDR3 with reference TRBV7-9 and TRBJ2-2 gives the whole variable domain DTGVSQNPRHKITKRGQNVTFRCDPISEHNRLYWYRQTLGQGPEFLTYFQNEAQLEKSRLLSDRFSAERPKGSFSTLEIQRTEQGDSAMYLCASSKDANAGELFFGEGSRLTVL.

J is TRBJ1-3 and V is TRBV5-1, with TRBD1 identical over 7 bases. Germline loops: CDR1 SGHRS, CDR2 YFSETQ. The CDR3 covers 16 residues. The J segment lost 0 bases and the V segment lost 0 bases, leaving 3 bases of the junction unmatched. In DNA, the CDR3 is TGCGCCAGCAGCTTGGGGGACAGCAGCTCTGGAAACACCATATATTTT. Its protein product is CASSLGDSSSGNTIYF.

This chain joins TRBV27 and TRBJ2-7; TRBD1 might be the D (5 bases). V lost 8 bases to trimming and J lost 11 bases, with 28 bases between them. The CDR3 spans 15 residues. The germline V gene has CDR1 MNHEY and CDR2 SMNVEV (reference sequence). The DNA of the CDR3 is TGTGCCAGCTCCCCGGGCGTGGGCGAAAGGGGTACAAAGTACTTC. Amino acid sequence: CASSPGVGERGTKYF.

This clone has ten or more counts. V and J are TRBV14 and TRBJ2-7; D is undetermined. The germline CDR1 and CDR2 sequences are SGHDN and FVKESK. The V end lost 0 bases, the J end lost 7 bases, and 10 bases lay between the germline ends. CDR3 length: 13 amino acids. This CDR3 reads CASSQDLRVEQYF. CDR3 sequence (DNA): TGTGCCAGCAGCCAAGACTTACGGGTTGAGCAGTACTTC.

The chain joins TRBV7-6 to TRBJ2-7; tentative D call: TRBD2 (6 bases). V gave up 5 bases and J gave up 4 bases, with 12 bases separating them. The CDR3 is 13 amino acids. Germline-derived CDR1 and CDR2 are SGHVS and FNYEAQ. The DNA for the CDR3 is TGTGCCAGCAGCACCCAACTAGCTTACGAGCAGTACTTC. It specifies CASSTQLAYEQYF.

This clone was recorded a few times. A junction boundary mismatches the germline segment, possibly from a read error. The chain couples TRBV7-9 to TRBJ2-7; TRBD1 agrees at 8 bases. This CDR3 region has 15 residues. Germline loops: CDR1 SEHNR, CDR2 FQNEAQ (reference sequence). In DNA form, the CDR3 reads TGTGCCAGCAGGATCTCGCGGGCAGGGGGCGAACGGTATCACTTC. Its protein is CASRISRAGGERYHF.

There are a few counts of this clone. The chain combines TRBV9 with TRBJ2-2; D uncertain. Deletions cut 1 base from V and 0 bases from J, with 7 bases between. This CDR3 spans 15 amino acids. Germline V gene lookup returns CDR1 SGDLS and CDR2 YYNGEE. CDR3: CASSVNGANTGELFF. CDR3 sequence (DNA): TGTGCCAGCAGCGTAAACGGAGCGAACACCGGGGAGCTGTTTTTT.

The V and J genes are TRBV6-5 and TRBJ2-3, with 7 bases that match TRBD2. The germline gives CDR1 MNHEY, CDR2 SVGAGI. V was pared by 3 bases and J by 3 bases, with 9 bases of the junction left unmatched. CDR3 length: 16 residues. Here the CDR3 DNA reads TGTGCCAGCAGTTATCGGGGGGAGCCGGGGACAGATACGCAGTATTTT. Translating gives CASSYRGEPGTDTQYF.

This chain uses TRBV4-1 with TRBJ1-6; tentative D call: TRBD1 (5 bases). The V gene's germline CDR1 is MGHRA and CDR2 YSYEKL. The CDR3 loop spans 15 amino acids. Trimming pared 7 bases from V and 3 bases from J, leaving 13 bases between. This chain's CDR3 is CASTGIGGYNSPLHF. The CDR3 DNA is TGCGCCAGCACCGGGATTGGGGGCTATAATTCACCCCTCCACTTT.

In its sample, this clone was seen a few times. Here the CDR3 DNA reads TGTGCCAGCAGCGGGCCTGTGCAGGGAGCGGACGAGCAGTACTTC. Translation gives CASSGPVQGADEQYF. The chain combines TRBV9 with TRBJ2-7; either TRBD1 or TRBD2 may fit D (5 bases each). Trimming removed 3 bases at V and 5 bases at J, with 18 bases between. The CDR3 consists of 15 residues. Germline CDR1 is SGDLS and CDR2 is YYNGEE.

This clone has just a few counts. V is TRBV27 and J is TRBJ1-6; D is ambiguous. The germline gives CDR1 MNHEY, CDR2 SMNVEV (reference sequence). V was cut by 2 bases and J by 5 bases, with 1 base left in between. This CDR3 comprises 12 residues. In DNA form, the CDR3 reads TGTGCCAGCAGTTTAAATAATTCACCCCTCCACTTT. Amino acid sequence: CASSLNNSPLHF.

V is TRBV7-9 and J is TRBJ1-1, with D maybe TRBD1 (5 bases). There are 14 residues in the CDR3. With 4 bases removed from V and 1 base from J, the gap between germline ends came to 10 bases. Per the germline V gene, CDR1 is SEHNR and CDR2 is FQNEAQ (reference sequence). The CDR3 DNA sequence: TGTGCCAGCAGCTCCCGCGGGGGGAACACTGAAGCTTTCTTT. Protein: CASSSRGGNTEAFF.

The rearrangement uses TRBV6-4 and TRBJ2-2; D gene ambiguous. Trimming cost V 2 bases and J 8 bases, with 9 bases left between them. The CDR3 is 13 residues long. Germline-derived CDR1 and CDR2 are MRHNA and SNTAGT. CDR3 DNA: TGTGCCAGCAGTGACCAGGCCAAGGGGGAGCTGTTTTTT. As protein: CASSDQAKGELFF.

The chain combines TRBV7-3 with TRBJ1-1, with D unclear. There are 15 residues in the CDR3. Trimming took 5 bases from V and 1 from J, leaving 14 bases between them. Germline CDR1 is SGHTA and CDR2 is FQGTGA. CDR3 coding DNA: TGTGCCAGCAGCCCGCAGCGGACGGGGAACACTGAAGCTTTCTTT. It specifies CASSPQRTGNTEAFF.

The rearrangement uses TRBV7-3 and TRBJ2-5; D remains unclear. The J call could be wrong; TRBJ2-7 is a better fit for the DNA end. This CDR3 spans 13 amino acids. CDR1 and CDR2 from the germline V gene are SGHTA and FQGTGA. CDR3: CASSKGPAYEQYF. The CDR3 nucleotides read TGTGCCAGCAGCAAAGGTCCTGCCTACGAGCAGTACTTC.

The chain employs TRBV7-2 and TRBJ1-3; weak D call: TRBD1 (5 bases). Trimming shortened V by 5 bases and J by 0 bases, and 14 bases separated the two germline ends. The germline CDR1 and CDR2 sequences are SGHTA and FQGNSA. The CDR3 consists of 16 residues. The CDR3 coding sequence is TGTGCCAGCAGCGTGTCCTGGGGGAGCTCTGGAAACACCATATATTTT. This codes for CASSVSWGSSGNTIYF.

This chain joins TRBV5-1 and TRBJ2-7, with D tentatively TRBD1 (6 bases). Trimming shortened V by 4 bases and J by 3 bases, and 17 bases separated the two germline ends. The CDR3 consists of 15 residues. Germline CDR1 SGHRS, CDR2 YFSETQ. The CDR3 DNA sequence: TGCGCCAGCAGCCAAGCCCAGGGGTTGGGCTACGAGCAGTACTTC. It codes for CASSQAQGLGYEQYF.

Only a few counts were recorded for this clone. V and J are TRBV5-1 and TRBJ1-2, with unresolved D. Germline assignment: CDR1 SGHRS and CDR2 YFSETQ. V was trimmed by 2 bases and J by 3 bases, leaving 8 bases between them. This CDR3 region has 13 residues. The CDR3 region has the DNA TGCGCCAGCAGCTTCGGCGGATACTATGGCTACACCTTC. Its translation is CASSFGGYYGYTF.

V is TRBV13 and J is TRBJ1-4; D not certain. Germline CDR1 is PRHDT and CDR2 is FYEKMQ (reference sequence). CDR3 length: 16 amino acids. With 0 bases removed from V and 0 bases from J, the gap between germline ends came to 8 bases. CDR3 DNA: TGTGCCAGCAGCTTAGGCCGGGCAGCAACTAATGAAAAACTGTTTTTT. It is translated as CASSLGRAATNEKLFF.

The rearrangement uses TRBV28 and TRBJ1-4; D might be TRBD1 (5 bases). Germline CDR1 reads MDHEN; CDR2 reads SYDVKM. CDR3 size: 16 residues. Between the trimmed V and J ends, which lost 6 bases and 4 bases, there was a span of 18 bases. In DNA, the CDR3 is TGTGCCAGCAGCCATTCTCCGGGACGGGGTAATGAAAAACTGTTTTTT. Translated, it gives CASSHSPGRGNEKLFF.

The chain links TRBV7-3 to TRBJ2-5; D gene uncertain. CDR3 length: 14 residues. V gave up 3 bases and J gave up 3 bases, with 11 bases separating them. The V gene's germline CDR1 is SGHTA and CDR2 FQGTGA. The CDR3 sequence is CASSLGSTKETQYF. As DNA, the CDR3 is TGTGCCAGCAGCTTGGGCAGTACTAAAGAGACCCAGTACTTC.